This is a list of T cell receptor beta chains from one sample in a study of blood T cell repertoires in COVID-19. Produced via immunoSEQ multiplex PCR; TCRdb's table is partial and in-frame only. The profile shows approximately 180,000 clones, roughly 80% of them singletons. The sequencing sample was made of peripheral blood. These receptors were collected from a woman in her 70s with acute or convalescent COVID-19. CDR3s include the opening cysteine and the closing phenylalanine or tryptophan. The D gene is left open where the match is weak. Clone sizes are given selectively: once, few, many, or a class where the clone is expanded.

D gene	V gene	J gene	clone size	CDR3 DNA	CDR3 protein
TRBD1	TRBV11-1	TRBJ1-2	-	TGTGCCAGCAGTTCCGGGACAGGGGGGTCCTACTATGGCTACACCTTC	CASSSGTGGSYYGYTF
TRBD1	TRBV9	TRBJ1-1	-	TGTGCCAGCAGCATGGGACAGCCGGACACTGAAGCTTTCTTT	CASSMGQPDTEAFF
-	TRBV7-2	TRBJ2-7	many	TGTGCCAGCAGCTTACAGGGGTCCGCACACGAGCAGTACTTC	CASSLQGSAHEQYF
-	TRBV28	TRBJ2-2	-	TGTGCCAGCAGCCTACCCACCGGGGAGCTGTTTTTT	CASSLPTGELFF
-	TRBV29-1	TRBJ1-5	-	TGCAGCGCCGGAGGGGGGGACGAGCCCCAGCATTTT	CSAGGGDEPQHF
-	TRBV28	TRBJ2-2	-	TGTGCCAGCAGTACGACAAACACCGGGGAGCTGTTTTTT	CASSTTNTGELFF
-	TRBV28	TRBJ1-3	few	TGTGCCAGCAGCCTAGGGGTGGCCTTTGGAAACACCATATATTTT	CASSLGVAFGNTIYF
TRBD1	TRBV30	TRBJ1-6	few	TGTGCCTGGAGGGGGGCACCGGGACAGGGGGCCTATAATTCACCCCTCCACTTT	CAWRGAPGQGAYNSPLHF
-	TRBV5-4	TRBJ1-2	-	TGTGCCAGCAGCTTGCGGGACACCTATGGCTACACCTTC	CASSLRDTYGYTF
TRBD1	TRBV19	TRBJ2-2	once	TGTGCCAGTAGTATAAGGACAGGGGACACCGGGGAGCTGTTTTTT	CASSIRTGDTGELFF
-	TRBV11-2	TRBJ2-7	-	TGTGCCAGCAGCTTAGGCGAGCTTTACGAGCAGTACTTC	CASSLGELYEQYF
-	TRBV30	TRBJ2-5	few	TGTGCCTGGAGCGGGGACAACCAAGAGACCCAGTACTTC	CAWSGDNQETQYF
-	TRBV9	TRBJ2-2	once	TGTGCCAGCAGCAGGACTCTTACCGGGGAGCTGTTTTTT	CASSRTLTGELFF
-	TRBV21-1	TRBJ1-2	-	TGTGCCAGCAGCATAGACTTTGAGGATGGCTACACCTTC	CASSIDFEDGYTF
TRBD1	TRBV9	TRBJ2-7	-	TGTGCCAGCAGCGTAGGGGGACAGTTCTACGAGCAGTACTTC	CASSVGGQFYEQYF
-	TRBV19	TRBJ1-1	-	TGTGCCAGTAAAGGGGGGGGCAGACTCACTGAAGCTTTCTTT	CASKGGGRLTEAFF
TRBD1	TRBV7-9	TRBJ2-2	-	TGTGCCAGCAGCTTAGCACAGGGGGCCGCCGGGGAGCTGTTTTTT	CASSLAQGAAGELFF
-	TRBV7-6	TRBJ1-1	-	TGTGCCAGCAGCTTACAAGCCCTGAACACTGAAGCTTTCTTT	CASSLQALNTEAFF
-	TRBV7-6	TRBJ1-1	-	TGTGCCAGCAGCTTAGGTGGGAGGCAGAACACTGAAGCTTTCTTT	CASSLGGRQNTEAFF
TRBD1	TRBV28	TRBJ1-1	-	TGTGCCAGCAGTTTACTCCAGAGACGCTGGGACAGGGGAAACACTGAAGCTTTCTTT	CASSLLQRRWDRGNTEAFF
TRBD1	TRBV7-6	TRBJ2-1	few	TGTGCCAGCAGCGCCGACAGGGTGGGTTACAATGAGCAGTTCTTC	CASSADRVGYNEQFF
TRBD2	TRBV27	TRBJ2-3	-	TGTGCCAGCAGCCTACTAGCGGGGGTTAGCACAGATACGCAGTATTTT	CASSLLAGVSTDTQYF
-	TRBV28	TRBJ1-5	-	TGTGCCAGCAGCCAAGGCGGTAGCAATCAGCCCCAGCATTTT	CASSQGGSNQPQHF
-	TRBV20-1	TRBJ1-3	-	TGCAGTGCTGTGTCAGGGTATAGCCCAATTTTT	CSAVSGYSPIF
-	TRBV5-1	TRBJ2-3	-	TGCGCCAGCAGCTTTGGGGAGGCCCCCACAGATACGCAGTATTTT	CASSFGEAPTDTQYF
-	TRBV28	TRBJ1-5	-	TGTGCCAGCAGTTTACCCCGGGTAGGGGAACTCAATCAGCCCCAGCATTTT	CASSLPRVGELNQPQHF
-	TRBV28	TRBJ1-2	-	TGTGCCAGCAGTTCGACTGTGAACTATGGCTACACCTTC	CASSSTVNYGYTF
TRBD1	TRBV7-8	TRBJ1-2	-	TGTGCCAGCAGCCACGGACAGGGGGCTTACTATGGCTACACCTTC	CASSHGQGAYYGYTF
TRBD1	TRBV20-1	TRBJ1-2	-	TGCAGTGCTAGTCGACAGGGGGCAAACCATGGCTACACCTTC	CSASRQGANHGYTF
-	TRBV7-6	TRBJ1-2	few	TGTGCCAGCAGCTTAAACCAACAGGTGGGGTACAGTGGCTACACCTTC	CASSLNQQVGYSGYTF
-	TRBV27	TRBJ2-1	-	TGTGCCAGCAGTGACAGGCCCACTTACAATGAGCAGTTCTTC	CASSDRPTYNEQFF
-	TRBV18	TRBJ2-2	-	TGTGCCAGCTCACCATCGGGACAACCGAACACCGGGGAGCTGTTTTTT	CASSPSGQPNTGELFF
TRBD2	TRBV28	TRBJ2-1	-	TGTGCCAGCAGCTCCTCCACTAGCGGACCCTACAATGAGCAGTTCTTC	CASSSSTSGPYNEQFF
TRBD2	TRBV7-2	TRBJ2-5	-	TGTGCCAGCAGCTTTAGAAACCCGGGACTAGCTATAAAGACCCAGTACTTC	CASSFRNPGLAIKTQYF
-	TRBV24-1	TRBJ2-1	-	TGTGCCACCAGTGACCATGCCCGGGACACCAATGAGCAGTTCTTC	CATSDHARDTNEQFF
-	TRBV24-1	TRBJ1-1	-	TGTGCCACCAGCGAGGGGGACACTGAAGCTTTCTTT	CATSEGDTEAFF
-	TRBV7-2	TRBJ1-5	once	TGTGCCAGCAGCTTAGATCTCGGGAAAAACAGGCCCCAGCATTTT	CASSLDLGKNRPQHF
TRBD2	TRBV19	TRBJ2-4	few	TGTGCCAGTAGTACTCTAGCGGGAGGAGCCAAAAACATTCAGTACTTC	CASSTLAGGAKNIQYF
TRBD2	TRBV14	TRBJ2-3	-	TGTGCCAGCAGCCAATTGTACCTAGCGGGGGATGGCACAGATACGCAGTATTTT	CASSQLYLAGDGTDTQYF
-	TRBV7-2	TRBJ2-2	-	TGTGCCAGCAGCTTAGCGATAGGGGGCACCGGGGAGCTGTTTTTT	CASSLAIGGTGELFF